This T cell receptor (beta chain) was found in a study of blood T cell repertoires in COVID-19. The repertoire was sequenced with immunoSEQ multiplex PCR; TCRdb's copy has only in-frame clones and lacks some. Found here are 140,000 to 150,000 clones, 81% of them singletons; the top ten hold roughly 8%. This clone has a handful of counts. The receptor was isolated from a human donor in a cohort sampled during active COVID-19. The material sequenced was peripheral blood.

DNA for the CDR3: TGCGCCAGCAGCCAAGATTCCAGCGGGAGGACCTACGAGCAGTACTTC. This gives the protein CASSQDSSGRTYEQYF. This chain links TRBV4-3 with TRBJ2-7, with TRBD2 matching over 9 bases. Trimming at V came to 0 bases and at J to 2 bases, leaving 5 bases not matched to a gene. The length of the CDR3 is 16 residues. CDR1 LGHNA and CDR2 YSLEER come from the germline V gene.